What follows describes a single TCR beta chain. The antigen remains unidentified. Germline-derived CDR1 and CDR2 are SGHDT and YYEEEE. The V and J ends lost 5 bases and 3 bases, in that order; junction bases with no gene match: 8. The CDR3 sequence is 17 residues long. The data were taken from a study of PD-L1 blockade in urothelial cancer. Overall study findings and caveats: Durable-benefit patients expanded tumor-associated blood clones more at 3 weeks.

Profiling relied on immunoSEQ multiplex PCR, and the TCRdb table lists in-frame clones only, not all of them. The repertoire holds 75,000 to 95,000 clones, more than 90% seen once, with roughly a tenth in the top ten. This clonotype was sampled from a man aged 60 to 75 with urothelial cancer. Here the sequenced sample was PBMCs, taken around atezolizumab (anti-PD-L1) treatment. The rearrangement links TRBV5-6 to TRBJ2-2, with 12 bases lining up with TRBD2. In nucleotides, the CDR3 is TGTGCCAGCAGAATTCGGACTAGCGGGGCCCACACCGGGGAGCTGTTTTTT. Its translation: CASRIRTSGAHTGELFF. The whole variable domain, filled in from reference TRBV5-6 and TRBJ2-2, reads DAGVTQSPTHLIKTRGQQVTLRCSPKSGHDTVSWYQQALGQGPQFIFQYYEEEERQRGNFPDRFSGHQFPNYSSELNVNALLLGDSALYLCASRIRTSGAHTGELFFGEGSRLTVL.